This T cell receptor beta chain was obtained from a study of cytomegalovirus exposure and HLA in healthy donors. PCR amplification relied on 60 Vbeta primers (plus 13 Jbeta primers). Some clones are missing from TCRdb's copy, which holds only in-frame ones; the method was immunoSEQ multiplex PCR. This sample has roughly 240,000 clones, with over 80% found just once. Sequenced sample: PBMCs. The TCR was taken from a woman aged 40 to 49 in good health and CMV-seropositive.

The CDR3: CASRTGNSPLHF. The CDR3 DNA sequence: TGCGCCAGCCGGACAGGGAATTCACCCCTCCACTTT. This chain uses TRBV5-1 with TRBJ1-6; 8 bases match TRBD1. Trimming took 7 bases from V and 7 from J; bases not matched to a gene: 1. This CDR3 has 12 residues. Germline V gene data show CDR1 as SGHRS and CDR2 as YFSETQ.